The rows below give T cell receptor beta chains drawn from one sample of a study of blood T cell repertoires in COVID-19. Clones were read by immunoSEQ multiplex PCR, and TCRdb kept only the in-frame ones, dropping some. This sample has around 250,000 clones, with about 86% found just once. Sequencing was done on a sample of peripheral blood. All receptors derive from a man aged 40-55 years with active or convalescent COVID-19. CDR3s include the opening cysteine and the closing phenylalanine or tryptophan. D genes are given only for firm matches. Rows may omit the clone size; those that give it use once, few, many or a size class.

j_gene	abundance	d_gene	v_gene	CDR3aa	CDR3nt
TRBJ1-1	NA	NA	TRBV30	CAWSRIGAVGAFF	TGTGCCTGGAGTCGGATAGGAGCGGTGGGAGCTTTCTTT
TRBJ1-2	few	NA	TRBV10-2	CASSESQVGYTF	TGCGCCAGCAGTGAGTCCCAGGTTGGCTACACCTTC
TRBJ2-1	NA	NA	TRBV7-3	CASSPSLSSYNEQFF	TGTGCCAGCAGCCCTAGCCTGAGCTCCTACAATGAGCAGTTCTTC
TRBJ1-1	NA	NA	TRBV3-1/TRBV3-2	CASSPRGSEAFF	TGTGCCAGCAGCCCCAGGGGATCTGAAGCTTTCTTT
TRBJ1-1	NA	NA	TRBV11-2	CASSRQAGIEAFF	TGTGCCAGCAGCAGACAGGCAGGTATAGAAGCTTTCTTT
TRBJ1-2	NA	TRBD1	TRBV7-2	CASSLARTGAYGYTF	TGTGCCAGCAGCTTAGCCAGGACAGGGGCCTATGGCTACACCTTC
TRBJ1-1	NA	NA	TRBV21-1	CASMTTTKERNTEAFF	TGTGCCAGCATGACAACGACCAAAGAGAGGAACACTGAAGCTTTCTTT
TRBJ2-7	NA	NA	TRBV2	CARGGGIDEQYF	TGTGCCAGGGGAGGGGGGATCGACGAGCAGTACTTC
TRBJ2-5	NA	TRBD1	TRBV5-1	CASSEGTGQETQYF	TGCGCCAGCAGCGAAGGGACAGGCCAAGAGACCCAGTACTTC
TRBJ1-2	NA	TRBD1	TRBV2	CASSEAGQGFYGYTF	TGTGCCAGCAGTGAAGCGGGACAGGGATTTTATGGCTACACCTTC
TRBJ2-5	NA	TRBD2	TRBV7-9	CASGGGLETQYF	TGTGCCTCCGGGGGGGGCCTGGAGACCCAGTACTTC
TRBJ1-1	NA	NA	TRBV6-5	CASSFTGNEAFF	TGTGCCAGCAGTTTCACAGGGAATGAAGCTTTCTTT
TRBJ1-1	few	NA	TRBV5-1	CASSPGQPGTEAFF	TGCGCCAGCAGCCCAGGACAGCCCGGGACTGAAGCTTTCTTT
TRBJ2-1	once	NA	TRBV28	CASKINGQYNEQFF	TGTGCCAGCAAAATCAACGGACAATACAATGAGCAGTTCTTC